A single sample gave rise to the 15 T cell receptor beta chains below, sequenced in a study of OX40 agonist ivuxolimab in advanced cancers. Preparation of the library involved the immunoSEQ multiplex PCR assay. TCRdb re-hosts the immuneACCESS table, in-frame sequences only. Its copies lack some clones; in the studies checked, an unresolved V gene accounts for under half of them, and the cause for the rest is not known. The sample contains about 33,000 clones, over 60% of them found a single time. The ten largest clones capture under 25% of the sample. The material was CD4+ or CD8+ T cells sorted from blood, obtained in a trial of the OX40 agonist ivuxolimab. The receptors here all came from an adult with an advanced solid tumor such as melanoma, head and neck, liver or kidney cancer.

The J gene is TRBJ2-7, the V gene TRBV7-9, with unresolved D. V lost 6 bases and J lost 2, with 14 bases in between. The length of the CDR3 is 14 residues. The germline V gene encodes CDR1 SEHNR and CDR2 FQNEAQ (reference sequence). CDR3 nucleotides: TGTGCCAGCAGTCCCGACACGAGAACCTACGAGCAGTACTTC. It specifies CASSPDTRTYEQYF.

V usage is TRBV6-5 and J usage is TRBJ2-5; TRBD2 matches at 16 bases. Germline CDR1 and CDR2: MNHEY and SVGAGI. This CDR3 has 16 residues. Trimming took 4 bases from V and 5 from J; bases not matched to a gene: 4. CDR3 sequence (DNA): TGTGCCAGCAGTTCGGGGACTAGCGGGGGGGTTGAGACCCAGTACTTC. This encodes CASSSGTSGGVETQYF.

The V and J genes are TRBV19 and TRBJ1-2, with D maybe TRBD1 (6 bases). The CDR3 extends over 14 amino acids. V lost 6 bases and J 7 bases, leaving 18 bases between the germline ends. Germline V gene lookup returns CDR1 LNHDA and CDR2 SQIVND (reference sequence). The DNA for the CDR3 is TGTGCCAGTAGGCCCCCAGGACAGTTATCTGGCTACACCTTC. This sequence encodes CASRPPGQLSGYTF. Full variable domain (outside the CDR3, taken from reference TRBV19 and TRBJ1-2): DGGITQSPKYLFRKEGQNVTLSCEQNLNHDAMYWYRQDPGQGLRLIYYSQIVNDFQKGDIAEGYSVSREKKESFPLTVTSAQKNPTAFYLCASRPPGQLSGYTFGSGTRLTVV.

V usage is TRBV30 and J usage is TRBJ2-6; D possibly corresponds to TRBD1 (6 bases). The germline CDR1 and CDR2 sequences are GTSNPN and SVGIG (reference sequence). Trimming removed 3 bases at V and 3 bases at J, with 9 bases between. CDR3 length: 14 amino acids. This CDR3 reads CAWSAGVGANVLTF. As DNA, the CDR3 is TGTGCCTGGAGCGCAGGGGTTGGGGCCAACGTCCTGACTTTC.

The chain uses TRBV10-3 and TRBJ2-2, with TRBD2 matching 7 bases. In germline, CDR1 is ENHRY, CDR2 SYGVKD. J was trimmed by 4 bases and V by 6 bases; bases with no gene match: 5. The CDR3 extends over 14 amino acids. CDR3 sequence reads: CAISRGELTGELFF. The CDR3, as DNA: TGTGCCATCAGCCGGGGGGAACTCACCGGGGAGCTGTTTTTT.

V usage is TRBV10-2 and J usage is TRBJ2-4, with TRBD2 matching 8 bases. V shed 2 bases and J 0 bases; nucleotides not matched to a gene: 6. The germline V gene encodes CDR1 WSHSY and CDR2 SAAADI. The CDR3 contains 17 residues. This CDR3 is CASSESLAGLAKNIQYF. CDR3 bases: TGCGCCAGCAGTGAGAGTCTAGCGGGTCTAGCCAAAAACATTCAGTACTTC.

The V call is TRBV5-4, the J call TRBJ1-4; a possible D gene is TRBD1 (5 bases). The CDR3 length is 17 residues. CDR1 and CDR2 from the germline V gene are SGHNT and YYREEE (reference sequence). The V end lost 3 bases, the J end lost 4 bases, and 19 bases lay between the germline ends. DNA for the CDR3: TGTGCCAGCAGCTCTGCATTACTCACGGGGGGTAATGAAAAACTGTTTTTT. Translation: CASSSALLTGGNEKLFF.

The chain is built from TRBV6-1 and TRBJ1-2, with TRBD1 matching over 8 bases. Unmatched junction bases numbered 8, after V lost 6 bases and J lost 8 bases. CDR1 is MNHNS and CDR2 is SASEGT in the germline V gene. The length of the CDR3 is 13 residues. CDR3 DNA sequence: TGTGCCAGCAGCCAGGACAGGGCTAGGGGCTACACCTTC. It translates to CASSQDRARGYTF.

This clone has more than one count but fewer than ten. CDR3 DNA: TGTGCCATCAGGTCCGGGACTAGCGGCAGCTCCTACAATGAGCAGTTCTTC. Encoded protein: CAIRSGTSGSSYNEQFF. This sequence joins TRBV10-3 and TRBJ2-1; TRBD2 agrees at 11 bases. The length of the CDR3 is 17 residues. Trimming removed 6 bases from V and 0 bases from J; junction bases left unmatched: 7. Germline loops: CDR1 ENHRY, CDR2 SYGVKD.

This chain uses TRBV10-1 with TRBJ2-3; D not resolved. This CDR3 contains 12 residues. V was trimmed by 7 bases and J by 4 bases, leaving 9 bases between them. Per germline, CDR1 WNHNN and CDR2 SYGVQD (reference sequence). For the CDR3, the DNA is TGCGCCAGCACCTCCCGGGCAGATACGCAGTATTTT. Translating gives CASTSRADTQYF.

In its sample, this clone was seen a few times. The rearrangement links TRBV5-4 to TRBJ2-5; 9 nucleotides agree with TRBD2. Per germline, CDR1 SGHNT and CDR2 YYREEE (reference sequence). The CDR3 extends over 15 amino acids. Trimming at V came to 4 bases and at J to 4 bases, leaving 8 bases not matched to a gene. The chain's CDR3 is CASSPAGTSLETQYF. The CDR3 DNA sequence: TGTGCCAGCAGCCCGGCCGGGACTAGCTTAGAGACCCAGTACTTC.

This chain links TRBV27 with TRBJ2-2; D remains ambiguous. Per germline, CDR1 MNHEY and CDR2 SMNVEV (reference sequence). The CDR3 contains 15 residues. V was shortened by 2 bases and J by 2 bases, with 9 bases between the two germline ends. This chain's CDR3 is CASSLAVSNTGELFF. As DNA, the CDR3 is TGTGCCAGCAGTTTAGCAGTGAGTAACACCGGGGAGCTGTTTTTT.

This clone was seen a few times. This sequence joins TRBV4-1 and TRBJ1-6; tentatively, D is TRBD1 (6 bases). The germline V gene encodes CDR1 MGHRA and CDR2 YSYEKL. This CDR3 is 18 amino acids long. V dropped 4 bases and J dropped 1 base, with 17 bases sitting between them. In DNA, the CDR3 is TGCGCCAGCAGCCGGGCAGGGGTAGGATTGTCCTATAATTCACCCCTCCACTTT. As protein: CASSRAGVGLSYNSPLHF.

The gene calls are TRBV19 and TRBJ1-1; D is uncertain. CDR1 is LNHDA, CDR2 SQIVND, per germline (reference sequence). CDR3 size: 11 residues. V shed 1 base and J shed 9 bases, with 6 bases lying between them. CDR3 residues: CASSIADKAFF. For the CDR3, the DNA is TGTGCCAGTAGTATAGCCGACAAAGCTTTCTTT.

This rearrangement joins TRBV6-5 to TRBJ1-1; D uncertain. The germline gives CDR1 MNHEY, CDR2 SVGAGI. V lost 4 bases to trimming and J lost 1 base, with 10 bases between them. The CDR3 loop spans 14 amino acids. CDR3 in amino acids: CASSFASGNTEAFF. The CDR3 coding sequence is TGTGCCAGCAGTTTCGCGTCGGGGAACACTGAAGCTTTCTTT.